The 18 T cell receptor beta chains in this list originate from one sample, sequenced in a study of cytomegalovirus exposure and HLA in healthy donors. Vbeta (60) and Jbeta (13) primers were used in the PCR. Only in-frame clones appear in the TCRdb table, and some are missing; sequencing was by immunoSEQ multiplex PCR. This table holds 150,000 to 190,000 clones, around 75% found once. Sequenced: PBMCs. Receptors originate from a man aged 18 to 30 in good health and CMV-seronegative.

The rearrangement joins TRBV7-2 to TRBJ2-7; no firm D call. CDR1 is SGHTA, CDR2 FQGNSA, per germline. The CDR3 contains 13 residues. Trimming pared 1 base from V and 9 bases from J, leaving 13 bases between. The CDR3 nucleotides are TGTGCCAGCAGCTTAGTGGGTAAAGCAGGGCAGTACTTC. Amino acid sequence: CASSLVGKAGQYF. Using reference TRBV7-2 and TRBJ2-7 for the parts outside the CDR3, the full variable domain is GAGVSQSPSNKVTEKGKDVELRCDPISGHTALYWYRQSLGQGLEFLIYFQGNSAPDKSGLPSDRFSAERTGGSVSTLTIQRTQQEDSAVYLCASSLVGKAGQYFGPGTRLTVT.

The V and J genes are TRBV7-8 and TRBJ2-7; D not resolved. V was trimmed by 4 bases and J by 6 bases, leaving 13 bases between them. The CDR3 runs to 13 residues. Germline assignment: CDR1 SGHVS and CDR2 FQNEAQ. The CDR3 spells CASSSEARVEQYF. CDR3 sequence (DNA): TGTGCCAGCAGCTCCGAGGCCCGGGTCGAGCAGTACTTC.

The table lists this clone with a count of one. The V gene is TRBV10-3, the J gene TRBJ2-7; weak D call: TRBD1 (7 bases). In germline, CDR1 is ENHRY, CDR2 SYGVKD. This CDR3 region has 16 residues. V was clipped by 5 bases and J by 3 bases, with 20 bases between them. CDR3 bases: TGTGCCATCAGTTTTACCCGGGGGACAGCTTACTACGAGCAGTACTTC. Amino acid sequence: CAISFTRGTAYYEQYF.

The chain combines TRBV5-8 with TRBJ1-4; D call uncertain. Trimming removed 4 bases from V and 8 bases from J, with 18 bases in between. Germline CDR1 and CDR2: SGHTS and YDEGEE. This CDR3 contains 15 residues. The CDR3 here is CASSRGTGGEEKLFF. In DNA form, the CDR3 reads TGTGCCAGCAGCCGGGGTACCGGCGGAGAGGAAAAACTGTTTTTT.

This chain uses TRBV5-1 with TRBJ1-2, with D uncertain. The V and J ends lost 4 bases and 4 bases respectively, with 14 bases between them. The CDR3 spans 14 residues. CDR1 and CDR2 (germline): SGHRS, YFSETQ. CDR3 in DNA: TGCGCCAGCAGCGCCACAACCCCTGGCTATGGCTACACCTTC. Its protein is CASSATTPGYGYTF.

With respect to this clone: Other DNA variants within this sample encode the same CDR3. This chain links TRBV18 with TRBJ2-3, with TRBD2 matching over 13 bases. J was trimmed by 3 bases and V by 6 bases; bases with no gene match: 3. Germline CDR1 reads KGHSH; CDR2 reads LQKENI. This CDR3 is 15 amino acids long. CDR3 nucleotides: TGTGCCAGCTCTCCGGGACTAGCGGGAACAGATACGCAGTATTTT. This gives the protein CASSPGLAGTDTQYF.

V is TRBV18 and J is TRBJ1-5, with D hard to call. V lost 2 bases, J lost 0 bases, and 5 bases lay in between. Germline assignment: CDR1 KGHSH and CDR2 LQKENI. This CDR3 is built from 14 residues. CDR3 nucleotide sequence: TGTGCCAGCTCACCAGGGAGTAGCAATCAGCCCCAGCATTTT. It encodes CASSPGSSNQPQHF.

V usage is TRBV2 and J usage is TRBJ2-7; D gene uncertain. V shed 7 bases and J shed 1 base, with 8 bases lying between them. Per germline, CDR1 SNHLY and CDR2 FYNNEI. The CDR3 consists of 12 residues. CDR3: CASMGRSYEQYF. DNA for the CDR3: TGTGCCAGCATGGGCAGGTCCTACGAGCAGTACTTC.

The gene calls are TRBV18 and TRBJ1-4; a possible D gene is TRBD1 (5 bases). The CDR3 extends over 13 amino acids. CDR1 is KGHSH and CDR2 is LQKENI in the germline V gene. V was trimmed by 2 bases and J by 7 bases, leaving 8 bases between them. DNA of the CDR3: TGTGCCAGCTCACCAACGCAGGGTGAAAAACTGTTTTTT. Its protein product is CASSPTQGEKLFF.

This clone was observed once. This chain joins TRBV18 and TRBJ2-7; 11 nucleotides match TRBD2. CDR3 length: 16 amino acids. The ends lost 0 bases at V and 0 bases at J; junction bases unmatched: 1. The germline gives CDR1 KGHSH, CDR2 LQKENI. CDR3 sequence (DNA): TGTGCCAGCTCACCACCAACTAGCGGGAGCTCCTACGAGCAGTACTTC. It translates to CASSPPTSGSSYEQYF.

The V call is TRBV4-3, the J call TRBJ2-1; D is uncertain. The CDR3 extends over 16 amino acids. From germline, CDR1 is LGHNA and CDR2 YSLEER. V lost 1 base, J lost 7 bases, and 17 bases lay in between. DNA for the CDR3: TGCGCCAGCAGCCAAGCTTTTTCCGGGTCTGAGAATGAGCAGTTCTTC. Translating it yields CASSQAFSGSENEQFF.

The genes are TRBV10-1 and TRBJ2-7; possible D gene TRBD2, 6 bases. V dropped 8 bases and J dropped 7 bases, with 21 bases sitting between them. CDR3 size: 14 residues. Looked up from germline, CDR1 is WNHNN and CDR2 is SYGVQD (reference sequence). The CDR3 protein is CASAPGTSVAEQYF. The CDR3, as DNA: TGCGCCAGCGCCCCCGGGACTTCAGTAGCTGAGCAGTACTTC.

V gene TRBV9 combines with J gene TRBJ2-7, with D possibly matching TRBD2 (6 bases). This CDR3 spans 15 amino acids. Per the germline V gene, CDR1 is SGDLS and CDR2 is YYNGEE. The V end lost 4 bases, the J end lost 2 bases, and 16 bases lay between the germline ends. The CDR3 protein is CASSSEAGPAYEQYF. The CDR3 DNA sequence: TGTGCCAGCAGCTCCGAAGCGGGCCCTGCCTACGAGCAGTACTTC.

The chain links TRBV30 to TRBJ1-2; D not resolved. Trimming took off 7 bases at V and 7 bases at J, with 19 bases between the two ends. Germline CDR1 is GTSNPN and CDR2 is SVGIG (reference sequence). This CDR3 is 13 amino acids long. The CDR3: CASSGWLGLGYTF. CDR3 in DNA: TGTGCCTCATCGGGGTGGCTCGGTCTTGGCTACACCTTC.

The J gene is TRBJ2-5, the V gene TRBV9, with 7 bases fitting TRBD2. V lost 0 bases and J lost 1; bases outside the gene matches: 6. CDR1 and CDR2 from the germline V gene are SGDLS and YYNGEE. The CDR3 length is 16 residues. The CDR3 protein is CASSVAGAGPQETQYF. CDR3 DNA: TGTGCCAGCAGCGTAGCAGGAGCGGGACCCCAAGAGACCCAGTACTTC.

The J gene is TRBJ1-2, the V gene TRBV5-1, with 11 bases fitting TRBD1. The CDR3 is 14 residues long. V trimming: 3 bases; J trimming: 8 bases; junction bases outside the gene matches: 6. Per germline, CDR1 SGHRS and CDR2 YFSETQ. CDR3 in amino acids: CASSWGQGDNGYTF. The CDR3 DNA is TGCGCCAGCAGCTGGGGACAGGGGGATAACGGCTACACCTTC.

The J gene is TRBJ2-7, the V gene TRBV5-5; TRBD1 might be the D (6 bases). V gave up 3 bases and J gave up 1 base, with 17 bases separating them. The CDR3 consists of 16 residues. Germline CDR1 is SGHKS and CDR2 is YYEKEE (reference sequence). CDR3 loop: CASSSLVSRGSYEQYF. In nucleotides, the CDR3 is TGTGCCAGCAGCTCCCTAGTTTCCAGGGGTTCCTACGAGCAGTACTTC.

The J gene is TRBJ2-5, the V gene TRBV6-5, with a tentative D call TRBD2 (5 bases). Germline V gene lookup returns CDR1 MNHEY and CDR2 SVGAGI. The CDR3 consists of 14 residues. Trimming shortened V by 2 bases and J by 3 bases, and 10 bases separated the two germline ends. CDR3 DNA sequence: TGTGCCAGCAGTTACCAATTGGGAGAAGAGACCCAGTACTTC. It encodes CASSYQLGEETQYF.